These 16 T cell receptor beta chains came from one sample sequenced in a study of shared clonotypes between healthy human individuals. Using immunoSEQ multiplex PCR, the repertoire was profiled, and TCRdb retains in-frame clones only, with some absent. The data hold around 1,900,000 clones, with roughly 93% observed a single time. Naive CD8 cells lacked CD45RO and underwent positive selection for CCR7, leaving out terminally differentiated effector memory CD45RA+ cells. The sequenced sample was naive CD8+ T cells from PBMCs. The receptors come from a man aged 18 to 30 in good health. Some clones in this sample may be carry-over from other donors' samples.

V gene TRBV6-4 combines with J gene TRBJ2-5; D possibly matches TRBD1 or TRBD2 (5 bases each). The CDR3 covers 15 residues. Germline assignment: CDR1 MRHNA and CDR2 SNTAGT. V gave up 4 bases and J gave up 5 bases, with 17 bases separating them. CDR3 amino acids: CASSGGSLESETQYF. The DNA of the CDR3 is TGTGCCAGCAGTGGGGGGAGTCTTGAGTCTGAGACCCAGTACTTC.

The genes are TRBV15 and TRBJ2-1; weak D call: TRBD1 (6 bases). The ends were cut back, 11 bases at V and 4 bases at J, with 18 bases in the middle. CDR1 and CDR2 from the germline V gene are LNHNV and YYDKDF (reference sequence). The CDR3 loop spans 14 amino acids. The CDR3: CAARSTGDYNEQFF. Here the CDR3 DNA reads TGTGCCGCACGATCGACAGGCGATTACAATGAGCAGTTCTTC.

This clone was seen once. The chain carries TRBV27 and TRBJ2-1, with 7 bases aligning to TRBD1. The V segment lost 5 bases and the J segment 6 bases; nucleotides outside the gene matches: 7. Germline CDR1 and CDR2: MNHEY and SMNVEV (reference sequence). This CDR3 is built from 14 residues. The CDR3 bases are TGTGCCAGCAGTCCCCGGGACAGCTTCAATGAGCAGTTCTTC. Translated: CASSPRDSFNEQFF.

The chain employs TRBV10-3 and TRBJ2-3; D uncertain. Germline-derived CDR1 and CDR2 are ENHRY and SYGVKD. The CDR3 loop spans 13 amino acids. Trimming left V 7 bases short and J 2 bases short, with 10 bases between. The CDR3 loop reads CAINEDFTDTQYF. In DNA form, the CDR3 reads TGTGCCATCAATGAAGATTTCACAGATACGCAGTATTTT.

The gene calls are TRBV9 and TRBJ2-1; possible D gene TRBD1, 5 bases. The CDR3 runs to 16 residues. CDR1 is SGDLS and CDR2 is YYNGEE in the germline V gene. Trimming pared 3 bases from V and 7 bases from J, leaving 20 bases between. The CDR3, as DNA: TGTGCCAGCAGCGGGCCAGGGTCTCGTAATCGTAATGAGCAGTTCTTC. It encodes CASSGPGSRNRNEQFF.

V gene TRBV27 combines with J gene TRBJ2-1; a weak D match, TRBD1 (5 bases). Germline CDR1 is MNHEY and CDR2 is SMNVEV (reference sequence). The CDR3 is 14 residues long. V lost 5 bases and J lost 4, with 12 bases in between. CDR3 sequence (DNA): TGTGCCAGCAGTCTCCAGGGTATATACAATGAGCAGTTCTTC. It specifies CASSLQGIYNEQFF.

Notes on this clone: Other DNA variants within this sample encode the same CDR3. This chain connects TRBV19 to TRBJ2-7, with TRBD1 identical over 9 bases. The CDR3 has 14 amino acids. The ends lost 6 bases at V and 2 bases at J; junction bases unmatched: 5. Germline lookup yields CDR1 LNHDA and CDR2 SQIVND (reference sequence). The CDR3 DNA reads as TGTGCCAGTAGACCGGGACAGGGAGCCTACGAGCAGTACTTC. Amino acid sequence: CASRPGQGAYEQYF.

The chain links TRBV7-9 to TRBJ2-2; D may be TRBD1 (6 bases). V lost 4 bases, J lost 7 bases, and 10 bases lay in between. The germline gives CDR1 SEHNR, CDR2 FQNEAQ (reference sequence). This CDR3 region has 13 residues. DNA for the CDR3: TGTGCCAGCAGCTACAGGGTGCTCGGGGAGCTGTTTTTT. Protein product: CASSYRVLGELFF.

The rearrangement links TRBV4-2 to TRBJ2-1; the D is unclear. The ends were cut back, 4 bases at V and 10 bases at J, with 11 bases in the middle. The CDR3 length is 12 residues. CDR1 and CDR2 from the germline V gene are LGHNA and YNFKEQ. This chain's CDR3 is CASSLGPREQFF. The CDR3 region has the DNA TGTGCCAGCAGCCTAGGGCCTCGGGAGCAGTTCTTC.

The CDR3, as DNA: TGTGCCAGCAGCACCACTAGCCGGGGTCTCTACAATGAGCAGTTCTTC. As protein: CASSTTSRGLYNEQFF. The chain has TRBV7-9 and TRBJ2-1, with D tentatively TRBD2 (6 bases). This CDR3 is 16 amino acids long. V was trimmed by 5 bases and J by 3 bases, leaving 17 bases between them. CDR1 is SEHNR, CDR2 FQNEAQ, per germline (reference sequence). Full variable domain (outside the CDR3, taken from reference TRBV7-9 and TRBJ2-1): DTGVSQNPRHKITKRGQNVTFRCDPISEHNRLYWYRQTLGQGPEFLTYFQNEAQLEKSRLLSDRFSAERPKGSFSTLEIQRTEQGDSAMYLCASSTTSRGLYNEQFFGPGTRLTVL.

J is TRBJ1-1 and V is TRBV19; 11 nucleotides match TRBD1. The CDR3 is 14 residues long. Germline CDR1 reads LNHDA; CDR2 reads SQIVND (reference sequence). The ends lost 4 bases at V and 5 bases at J; junction bases unmatched: 3. CDR3 region: CASSTGTGGTEAFF. Here the CDR3 DNA reads TGTGCCAGTAGTACCGGGACAGGGGGTACTGAAGCTTTCTTT.

The chain is built from TRBV4-1 and TRBJ1-2; no definite D call. The length of the CDR3 is 14 residues. Germline-derived CDR1 and CDR2 are MGHRA and YSYEKL. Trimming pared 5 bases from V and 7 bases from J, leaving 17 bases between. DNA for the CDR3: TGCGCCAGCAGCGCCTTCAGAGAGGTGGGTGGCTACACCTTC. As protein: CASSAFREVGGYTF.

The V gene is TRBV27, the J gene TRBJ2-1, with 14 bases that match TRBD2. The CDR3 contains 18 residues. Germline CDR1 MNHEY, CDR2 SMNVEV (reference sequence). V shed 5 bases and J 2 bases; nucleotides not matched to a gene: 8. The CDR3 loop reads CASSTRLAGGPPYNEQFF. The CDR3, as DNA: TGTGCCAGCAGTACCCGACTAGCGGGAGGGCCCCCCTACAATGAGCAGTTCTTC.

Only a few counts were recorded for this clone. CDR3 bases: TGTGCCAGCAGCCCGCGAGTAGCTGAAGCTTTCTTT. Its translation is CASSPRVAEAFF. The chain uses TRBV7-9 and TRBJ1-1; D not resolved. This CDR3 comprises 12 residues. CDR1 is SEHNR, CDR2 FQNEAQ, per germline (reference sequence). Trimming stripped 5 bases from V and 6 bases from J, with 10 bases between.

This clone has a single count. The chain couples TRBV10-3 to TRBJ2-7, with 9 positions matching TRBD1. This CDR3 region has 15 residues. Germline trimming cut 3 bases from V and 0 bases from J; bases unmatched to any gene: 3. Germline-derived CDR1 and CDR2 are ENHRY and SYGVKD. DNA of the CDR3: TGTGCCATCAGTGAAGGACAGGGGCTCTCCTACGAGCAGTACTTC. The encoded protein is CAISEGQGLSYEQYF.

This clone was recorded only once. The genes are TRBV27 and TRBJ2-1; 11 bases agree with TRBD2. Germline loops: CDR1 MNHEY, CDR2 SMNVEV (reference sequence). J gave up 7 bases and V 5 bases, and 7 bases lay outside the gene matches. There are 15 residues in the CDR3. The DNA of the CDR3 is TGTGCCAGCAGTGCACATCTAGCGGGAGGTAATGAGCAGTTCTTC. Its protein is CASSAHLAGGNEQFF.